The present T cell receptor (beta chain) was sequenced within a study of blood T cell repertoires in COVID-19. Trimming at V came to 7 bases and at J to 6 bases, leaving 12 bases not matched to a gene. The CDR3 spans 16 residues. Germline V gene sequence: CDR1 LNHDA, CDR2 SQIVND (reference sequence). Clones were sequenced by immunoSEQ multiplex PCR, and TCRdb holds only the in-frame ones, with some missing. The sample has fewer than 300,000 clones, around 81% seen once. The rearrangement joins TRBV19 to TRBJ1-5; 10 bases line up with TRBD1. The sequence was obtained from an older woman with active or convalescent COVID-19. Material: peripheral blood. DNA of the CDR3: TGTGCCAGTAATGGTCGGGACAGGGGCAGGGGTCAGCCCCAGCATTTT. This sequence encodes CASNGRDRGRGQPQHF.